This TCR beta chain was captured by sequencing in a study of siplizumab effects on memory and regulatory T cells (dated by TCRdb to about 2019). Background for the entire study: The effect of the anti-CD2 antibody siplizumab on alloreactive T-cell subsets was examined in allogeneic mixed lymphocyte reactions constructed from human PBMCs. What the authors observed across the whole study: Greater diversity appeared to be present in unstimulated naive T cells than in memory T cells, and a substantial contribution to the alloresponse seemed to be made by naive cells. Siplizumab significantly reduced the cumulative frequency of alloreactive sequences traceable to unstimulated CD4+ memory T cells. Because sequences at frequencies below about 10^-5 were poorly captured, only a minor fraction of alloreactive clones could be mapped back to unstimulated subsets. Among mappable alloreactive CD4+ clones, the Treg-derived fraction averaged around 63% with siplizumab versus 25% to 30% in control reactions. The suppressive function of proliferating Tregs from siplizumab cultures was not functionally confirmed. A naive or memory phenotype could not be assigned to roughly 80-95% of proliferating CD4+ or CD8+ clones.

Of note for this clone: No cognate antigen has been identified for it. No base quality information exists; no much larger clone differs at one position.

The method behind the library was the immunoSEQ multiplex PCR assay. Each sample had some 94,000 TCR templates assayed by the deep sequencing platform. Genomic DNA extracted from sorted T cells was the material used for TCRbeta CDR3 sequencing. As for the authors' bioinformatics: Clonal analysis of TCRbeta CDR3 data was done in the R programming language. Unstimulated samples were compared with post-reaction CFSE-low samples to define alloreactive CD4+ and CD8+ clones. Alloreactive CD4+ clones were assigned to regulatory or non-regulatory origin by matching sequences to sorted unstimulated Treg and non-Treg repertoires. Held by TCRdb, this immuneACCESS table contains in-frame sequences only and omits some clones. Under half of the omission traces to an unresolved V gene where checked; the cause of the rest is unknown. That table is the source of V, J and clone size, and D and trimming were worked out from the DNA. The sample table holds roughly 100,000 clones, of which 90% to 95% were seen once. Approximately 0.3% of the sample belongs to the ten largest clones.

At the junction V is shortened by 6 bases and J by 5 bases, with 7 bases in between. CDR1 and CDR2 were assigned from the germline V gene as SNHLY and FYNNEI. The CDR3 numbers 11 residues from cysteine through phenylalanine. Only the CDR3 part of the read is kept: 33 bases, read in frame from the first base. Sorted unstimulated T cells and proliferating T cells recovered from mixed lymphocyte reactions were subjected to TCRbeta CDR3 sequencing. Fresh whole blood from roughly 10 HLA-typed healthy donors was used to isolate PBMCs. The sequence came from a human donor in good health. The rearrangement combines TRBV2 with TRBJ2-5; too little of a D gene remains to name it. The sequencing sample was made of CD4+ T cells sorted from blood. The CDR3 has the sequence CASSKLETQYF. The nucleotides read TGTGCCAGCAGCAAACTGGAGACCCAGTACTTC.